This T cell receptor beta chain was profiled in a study of glioma-infiltrating T cells (dated by TCRdb to about 2016). About the study as a whole: Low-grade gliomas were WHO grade II oligodendrogliomas or astrocytomas, and glioblastomas were WHO grade IV tumors sampled at initial rather than recurrent diagnosis. Dexamethasone was administered to glioma patients for six or fewer days before surgery. To gauge divergence between tissue and blood T-cell populations, every tissue-infiltrating repertoire was compared against the peripheral blood repertoire from the same patient. Sequencing of TCR alpha- and beta-chain repertoires was performed on glioma tissue, on non-neoplastic brain tissue, and on matched peripheral blood mononuclear cells. The sequencing target for blood libraries was roughly 4.5- to 11-fold coverage of 950,000 to 1,000,000 peripheral T cells. The paired cohort comprised three low-grade glioma patients, eight or nine primary glioblastoma patients and three non-glioma patients contributing non-neoplastic brain tissue.

The iRepertoire nested amplicon-rescue multiplex PCR (arm-PCR) platform was used to amplify TCR alpha and beta CDR3 regions from RNA. The input for one-step reverse transcription and amplification was about 95-450 ng of either tissue mRNA or PBMC total RNA. Following bead purification, Illumina adapters were added by a secondary multiplex PCR, and the libraries were gel-purified between 200 and 400 bp. Demultiplexing relied on internal 6-nucleotide barcodes carried by the libraries. Libraries were sequenced on an Illumina MiSeq with 2x220 or 2x250 nucleotide paired-end reads. In the original analysis: Paired reads were merged using FLASH 1.2.11 and aligned with BWA-MEM to the GRCh37 human genome, and TRA and TRB reads were then extracted. V and J assignment used an IMGT-derived reference of cassette sequences and CDR3 motifs that included pseudogenes. Reads were translated in three frames, and productive CDR3s were defined as those with a C...FGXG motif and no stop codons. Unique combinations of V-J cassette pair and CDR3 amino acid sequence were defined as clonotypes. Reads were filtered by Hamming distance, thresholded by each sample's sequence error rate in mapped regions. TCRdb redid the processing of the public reads, applying fastp at Q25 and MiXCR, and retained in-frame beta chains. Rows are unified per CDR3 protein, each entry keeping the most common DNA and genes. These V and J calls originate from TCRdb's pipeline instead of the authors' own analysis. The sample data list a few hundred thousand distinct CDR3 sequences, and roughly two fifths of these were observed just once. Together, the top ten hold 9.5% to 15% of the sample.

CDR1 and CDR2, per the germline V gene, are MNHEY and SVGEGT. Taken from cysteine to phenylalanine, the CDR3 has 15 residues. The CDR3 DNA has 45 bases and is translated from base 1. Trimming costs V 8 bases and J 1 base, and their ends lie 18 bases apart. Worth noting for this clonotype: This receptor's antigen is unknown. One base away there is no much larger clone; base qualities are not given.

The paper as a whole reports these results and caveats: Patients with low tissue-blood divergence were marked by a signature set of shared blood CDR3 motifs, and this signature set was depleted in highly divergent patients. VJ-independent divergence between tissue and blood was found to be below expectation in non-neoplastic patients but above expectation in all gliomas, particularly low-grade gliomas. Small numbers underpinned the group comparisons: roughly 8 glioblastoma patients, three low-grade glioma patients and three non-neoplastic patients. Only a very small number of CDR3 sequences turned up in both tissue and blood, a result put down to high CDR3 diversity combined with limited sampling.

Immediately after resection, surgical brain or tumor specimens were cryofrozen in liquid nitrogen, and peripheral blood cells were collected at the same time. Source material: glioma tissue, nonneoplastic brain tissue, or PBMCs (not recorded which). This receptor was identified in a human donor with low-grade glioma or glioblastoma, undergoing nonglioma brain surgery, or in good health (not recorded which). The V and J genes are TRBV6-2 or TRBV6-3 and TRBJ2-7; TRBD2 could be the D gene, as 6 bases match. Here is the DNA: TGTGCCAGCTCCTTGGGGCTAGCGCGTTCCTACGAGCAGTACTTC. Its amino acids are CASSLGLARSYEQYF.